This TCR beta chain emerged from a study of CD8+CD57+ T cells in acquired aplastic anemia. Study as a whole: Sorted CD4+ and CD8+ cells yielded roughly 3.5 ug of DNA on average. Study-wide points: It was found that more than 25 CD8+ CDR3 sequences were shared between patients and controls.

Points on this clonotype: Its cognate antigen is unknown. At one end the junction does not follow the germline gene, possibly because of a read error.

Germline loops: CDR1 ENHRY, CDR2 SYGVKD. The CDR3 covers 17 residues. Profiling that covered TCR beta VDJ and CDR3 relied on genomic DNA as its template. TCRdb re-called the reads with MiXCR, one entry per CDR3 protein. Here the sample spans about 98,000 distinct CDR3 sequences, around two thirds being singletons. Whoever was chosen for sequencing had shown CD8+CD57+ cell expansion by flow cytometry. This chain uses TRBV10-3 with TRBJ2-1; D possibly corresponds to TRBD1 (5 bases). The J call may be in error: the DNA end matches TRBJ2-7 better. The specimen was sorted CD4+, CD8+, or CD8+CD57+ T cells (not recorded which) from PBMCs. This clonotype was obtained from a human donor with aplastic anemia. CDR3 nucleotide sequence: TGTGCCAGCAGTGAAGTTTTCATAGGGGATTTCTACAATGAGCAGTACTTC. It yields the protein CASSEVFIGDFYNEQYF.